This T cell receptor beta chain was identified in a study of post-analysis software for immune sequencing data. On this clonotype: Antigen: not known.

Every TCR beta cDNA library bore unique molecular identifiers. MiXCR was run by TCRdb on the PCR reads, yielding one entry per CDR3 protein. The profile shows approximately 570,000 distinct CDR3 sequences, around 47% of them singletons. The ends were cut back, 5 bases at V and 6 bases at J, with 14 bases in the middle. CDR1 is SSHAT and CDR2 is FNYEAQ in the germline V gene (reference sequence). The length of the CDR3 is 14 residues. Overall study findings and caveats: The normalized Chao1 diversity of multiple sclerosis patients was significantly lower than that of controls. Five or six TRBV segments appeared more often in patients than in controls, and TRBV5-6, TRBV5-1 and TRBV20-1 were among these.

Sequenced input: blood. The clonotype was recovered from a girl aged 10 to 17 with multiple sclerosis. The rearrangement uses TRBV7-7 and TRBJ2-1; no firm D call. The CDR3 nucleotides are TGTGCCAGCAGCAACCTAATAGGTCCCAATGAGCAGTTCTTC. Translating it yields CASSNLIGPNEQFF.